Presented here are 30 T cell receptor beta chains from one specimen sequenced in a study of early T cells in non-severe SARS-CoV-2 infection. From the 5' RACE reads, TCRdb called clonotypes with MiXCR, one entry per CDR3 protein. The sample holds tens of thousands of distinct CDR3 sequences, 4.5% seen once. The sample comprised whole blood. Every receptor here comes from an adult who was a healthcare worker with PCR-confirmed SARS-CoV-2 infection or an uninfected control (not recorded which).

This clonotype was observed a few times. The CDR3 reads CASSPQPRRPNTEAFF. CDR3 nucleotide sequence: TGCGCCAGCAGCCCCCAACCGCGGCGGCCCAACACTGAAGCTTTCTTT. The V gene is TRBV4-1, the J gene TRBJ1-1; D unresolved. Germline-derived CDR1 and CDR2 are MGHRA and YSYEKL. V lost 4 bases to trimming and J lost 2 bases, with 17 bases between them. The CDR3 extends over 16 amino acids.

The sample holds many counts of this clonotype. V and J are TRBV12-3 or TRBV12-4 and TRBJ1-2; D may be TRBD1 (5 bases). The CDR3 length is 14 residues. The V gene lost 1 base and the J gene lost 4 bases, with 10 bases spanning the gap. CDR3 sequence: CASSLVTGLYGYTF. The CDR3 DNA is TGTGCCAGCAGTTTAGTTACAGGACTCTATGGCTACACCTTC.

This clonotype was counted many times. This chain joins TRBV2 and TRBJ2-1; TRBD1 aligns across 9 bases. Trimming at V came to 6 bases and at J to 8 bases, leaving 11 bases not matched to a gene. The CDR3 is 15 residues long. From germline, CDR1 is SNHLY and CDR2 FYNNEI. The CDR3 region is CASRVNRGLGDEQFF. Here the CDR3 DNA reads TGTGCCAGCAGGGTAAACAGGGGGCTCGGCGATGAGCAGTTCTTC. Supplemented by reference TRBV2 and TRBJ2-1, the full variable domain reads EPEVTQTPSHQVTQMGQEVILRCVPISNHLYFYWYRQILGQKVEFLVSFYNNEISEKSEIFDDQFSVERPDGSNFTLKIRSTKLEDSAMYFCASRVNRGLGDEQFFGPGTRLTVL.

This clonotype was seen at least ten times. The V call is TRBV7-2, the J call TRBJ2-7, with D unclear. With 4 bases removed from V and 4 bases from J, the gap between germline ends came to 8 bases. Germline V gene lookup returns CDR1 SGHTA and CDR2 FQGNSA. The CDR3 loop spans 12 amino acids. The CDR3 DNA is TGTGCCAGCAGCTCCTCGCGTTACGAGCAGTACTTC. Its translation is CASSSSRYEQYF.

This clonotype has just a few counts. V and J are TRBV20-1 and TRBJ2-6; TRBD1 matches at 11 bases. Germline loops: CDR1 DFQATT, CDR2 SNEGSKA (reference sequence). After removal of 0 bases from V and 4 bases from J, the junction contained 5 bases not matched to a gene. The CDR3 is 17 residues long. The CDR3 DNA reads TGCAGTGCTAGAGATCCCGGACAGGGGGCGGGGGCCAACGTCCTGACTTTC. Protein: CSARDPGQGAGANVLTF.

By sample share, this clonotype is medium-sized (0.01 to 0.1%). V usage is TRBV12-3 or TRBV12-4 and J usage is TRBJ2-5, with TRBD1 identical over 7 bases. This CDR3 spans 15 amino acids. Trimming removed 1 base from V and 2 bases from J; junction bases left unmatched: 4. The CDR3 is CASSLGQGRQETQYF. CDR3 DNA sequence: TGTGCCAGCAGTTTAGGACAGGGACGTCAAGAGACCCAGTACTTC.

This clonotype was recorded many times. The chain has TRBV20-1 and TRBJ2-1; 11 positions agree with TRBD2. The CDR3 is made up of 14 amino acids. CDR1 and CDR2 from the germline V gene are DFQATT and SNEGSKA (reference sequence). V was pared by 6 bases and J by 4 bases, with 5 bases of the junction left unmatched. CDR3 nucleotides: TGCAGTGCGCGGGGACTAGCGGATTACAATGAGCAGTTCTTC. It translates to CSARGLADYNEQFF.

This clonotype was seen repeatedly, ten times or more. The chain joins TRBV6-1 to TRBJ1-1; 10 positions agree with TRBD1. V was pared by 2 bases and J by 3 bases, with 6 bases of the junction left unmatched. The V gene's germline CDR1 is MNHNS and CDR2 SASEGT. The CDR3 loop spans 16 amino acids. The CDR3 sequence: CASSEYGTGVHTEAFF. CDR3 sequence (DNA): TGTGCCAGCAGTGAATACGGGACAGGGGTACACACTGAAGCTTTCTTT.

The table lists this clonotype with many counts. The chain joins TRBV5-1 to TRBJ2-1; 9 bases agree with TRBD2. Germline V lookup: CDR1 SGHRS, CDR2 YFSETQ. This CDR3 has 15 amino acids. J was trimmed by 8 bases and V by 4 bases; bases with no gene match: 10. In nucleotides, the CDR3 is TGCGCCAGCAGCCCTGCCGGGACTAGCCTCCATGAGCAGTTCTTC. Protein product: CASSPAGTSLHEQFF.

This clonotype came up many times. The rearrangement joins TRBV15 to TRBJ2-5; D is uncertain. Trimming pared 3 bases from V and 1 base from J, leaving 6 bases between. Germline V gene data show CDR1 as LNHNV and CDR2 as YYDKDF (reference sequence). The CDR3 consists of 13 residues. The DNA of the CDR3 is TGTGCCACCAGCAGGGCACCCCAAGAGACCCAGTACTTC. Its protein is CATSRAPQETQYF.

V is TRBV4-2 and J is TRBJ2-7; 7 bases agree with TRBD2. From germline, CDR1 is LGHNA and CDR2 YNFKEQ. V lost 0 bases, J lost 2 bases, and 4 bases stayed unmatched. This CDR3 comprises 15 residues. The DNA for the CDR3 is TGTGCCAGCAGCCAAGAAACTAGCGTGACCTACGAGCAGTACTTC. Translation gives CASSQETSVTYEQYF.

There are many counts of this clonotype. The genes are TRBV7-2 and TRBJ1-1; no clear D gene. Germline loops: CDR1 SGHTA, CDR2 FQGNSA. V gave up 2 bases and J gave up 0 bases, with 19 bases separating them. The CDR3 length is 18 residues. CDR3: CASSLSVAMSVMNTEAFF. The CDR3 nucleotides are TGTGCCAGCAGCTTATCCGTTGCTATGTCGGTTATGAACACTGAAGCTTTCTTT.

This chain links TRBV6-1 with TRBJ2-2; D perhaps matches TRBD1 (6 bases). The CDR3 covers 14 residues. Looked up from germline, CDR1 is MNHNS and CDR2 is SASEGT. Trimming took 2 bases from V and 5 from J, leaving 9 bases between them. The CDR3 coding sequence is TGTGCCAGCAGTGAACAGGGGAAGACCGGGGAGCTGTTTTTT. It specifies CASSEQGKTGELFF.

The chain combines TRBV5-1 with TRBJ2-5; 7 bases are shared with TRBD1. Losses at the gene ends were 4 bases for V and 5 bases for J; bases not matched to a gene: 5. The CDR3 covers 13 residues. Looked up from germline, CDR1 is SGHRS and CDR2 is YFSETQ. This chain's CDR3 is CASSTGAVETQYF. In nucleotides, the CDR3 is TGCGCCAGCAGCACAGGGGCCGTTGAGACCCAGTACTTC.

The sample holds many counts of this clonotype. V gene TRBV7-9 combines with J gene TRBJ1-6, with a possible D match to TRBD1 (6 bases). Germline V gives CDR1 SEHNR, CDR2 FQNEAQ (reference sequence). Between the trimmed V and J ends, which lost 3 bases and 0 bases, there was a span of 18 bases. The CDR3 totals 19 residues. CDR3 DNA sequence: TGTGCCAGCAGCTTTAGCAGGGGACGGCTGAGCTCCTATAATTCACCCCTCCACTTT. Translation: CASSFSRGRLSSYNSPLHF.

This clonotype was seen ten or more times. The CDR3 DNA reads as TGTGCCAGCAGCGCACAACTAGCCTACAATGAGCAGTTCTTC. This sequence encodes CASSAQLAYNEQFF. The chain joins TRBV11-2 to TRBJ2-1; D perhaps matches TRBD2 (5 bases). The CDR3 consists of 14 residues. V was cut by 5 bases and J by 2 bases, with 10 bases left in between. The germline gives CDR1 SGHAT, CDR2 FQNNGV.

This sequence joins TRBV11-2 and TRBJ2-2; D uncertain. The CDR3 has 16 amino acids. CDR1 SGHAT and CDR2 FQNNGV come from the germline V gene. The V end was cut by 2 bases, the J end by 3 bases, with 13 bases between. CDR3 nucleotide sequence: TGTGCCAGCAGCTTACAGAGGCGGAGTTACACCGGGGAGCTGTTTTTT. Its protein product is CASSLQRRSYTGELFF.

V is TRBV13 and J is TRBJ1-1, with 7 bases that match TRBD1. Germline CDR1 and CDR2: PRHDT and FYEKMQ (reference sequence). CDR3 length equals 14 residues. Unmatched junction bases numbered 4, after V lost 4 bases and J lost 2 bases. Here the CDR3 DNA reads TGTGCCAGCAGCTCCTGGGACAGTAACACTGAAGCTTTCTTT. It specifies CASSSWDSNTEAFF.

Many counts were recorded for this clonotype. V and J are TRBV7-2 and TRBJ1-5, with D perhaps matching TRBD1 (5 bases). Germline V gene sequence: CDR1 SGHTA, CDR2 FQGNSA. CDR3 length: 16 residues. With 4 bases removed from V and 3 bases from J, the gap between germline ends came to 16 bases. CDR3 in DNA: TGTGCCAGCAGCTCCCGGATAGGGGCGATCAATCAGCCCCAGCATTTT. It specifies CASSSRIGAINQPQHF.

V is TRBV7-9 and J is TRBJ2-3; D is unresolved. This CDR3 spans 15 amino acids. Per germline, CDR1 SEHNR and CDR2 FQNEAQ (reference sequence). V was shortened by 2 bases and J by 1 base, with 10 bases between the two germline ends. CDR3 in amino acids: CASSLSEAGTDTQYF. CDR3 coding DNA: TGTGCCAGCAGCTTATCAGAAGCTGGCACAGATACGCAGTATTTT.

This clonotype has a count of ten or more. This chain links TRBV5-1 with TRBJ1-1, with a tentative D call TRBD1 (5 bases). Trimming stripped 0 bases from V and 13 bases from J, with 16 bases between. The V gene's germline CDR1 is SGHRS and CDR2 YFSETQ. The CDR3 is 13 residues long. CDR3: CASSLGDAFSGFF. The CDR3 DNA sequence: TGCGCCAGCAGCTTGGGGGACGCCTTCTCGGGTTTCTTT.

This clonotype occurred a few times. This chain connects TRBV6-1 to TRBJ2-7; D is unresolved. Germline CDR1 and CDR2: MNHNS and SASEGT. The length of the CDR3 is 14 residues. V lost 6 bases and J 0 bases, leaving 12 bases between the germline ends. CDR3 nucleotides: TGTGCCAGCAGCAGCAGGCGCTCCTCCTACGAGCAGTACTTC. Translated: CASSSRRSSYEQYF.

This clonotype was seen ten or more times. This chain connects TRBV11-2 to TRBJ2-7; 11 bases map to TRBD2. Germline CDR1 and CDR2: SGHAT and FQNNGV. The V segment lost 3 bases and the J segment 0 bases; nucleotides outside the gene matches: 7. The CDR3 has 17 amino acids. The CDR3 protein is CASSFGTSGISSYEQYF. In DNA form, the CDR3 reads TGTGCCAGCAGCTTCGGGACTAGCGGAATAAGCTCCTACGAGCAGTACTTC.

Many counts were recorded for this clonotype. CDR3 sequence reads: CASSQTTGGNSPLHF. DNA of the CDR3: TGCGCCAGCAGTCAAACCACCGGGGGAAATTCACCCCTCCACTTT. V is TRBV10-1 and J is TRBJ1-6, with D perhaps matching TRBD1 (5 bases). With 5 bases removed from V and 7 bases from J, the gap between germline ends came to 15 bases. In germline, CDR1 is WNHNN, CDR2 SYGVQD (reference sequence). This CDR3 is 15 amino acids long.

There are a few counts of this clonotype. The chain links TRBV6-2 or TRBV6-3 to TRBJ2-2; D gene uncertain. This CDR3 has 14 residues. The V and J ends lost 10 bases and 7 bases respectively, with 19 bases between them. Germline values: CDR1 MNHEY, CDR2 SVGEGT. CDR3 nucleotides: TGTGCCACCCAACCTTCTAGAAATTTCGGGGAGCTGTTTTTT. As protein: CATQPSRNFGELFF.

The table lists this clonotype with a few counts. The gene calls are TRBV3-1 and TRBJ2-7, with no clear D. CDR1 LGHDT and CDR2 YNNKEL come from the germline V gene (reference sequence). V lost 5 bases to trimming and J lost 2 bases, with 13 bases between them. This CDR3 is 14 amino acids long. This chain's CDR3 is CASSIGRTTYEQYF. CDR3 in DNA: TGTGCCAGCAGCATCGGACGGACCACCTACGAGCAGTACTTC.

This clonotype was detected many times. This chain joins TRBV29-1 and TRBJ1-2; D is undetermined. Looked up from germline, CDR1 is SQVTM and CDR2 is ANQGSEA. This CDR3 region has 14 residues. The ends were cut back, 4 bases at V and 5 bases at J, with 17 bases in the middle. The CDR3 DNA follows: TGCAGCGTTGTTGCCTGGCACCCTCTGTATGGCTACACCTTC. It specifies CSVVAWHPLYGYTF. The variable domain in full, with the rest retrieved from reference TRBV29-1 and TRBJ1-2, is SAVISQKPSRDICQRGTSLTIQCQVDSQVTMMFWYRQQPGQSLTLIATANQGSEATYESGFVIDKFPISRPNLTFSTLTVSNMSPEDSSIYLCSVVAWHPLYGYTFGSGTRLTVV.

This clonotype appeared many times. The chain joins TRBV18 to TRBJ1-1; D remains ambiguous. Trimming removed 5 bases at V and 4 bases at J, with 11 bases between. The CDR3 has 13 amino acids. From germline, CDR1 is KGHSH and CDR2 LQKENI. The CDR3 DNA reads TGTGCCAGCTCAGCGGTGGTCGGCACTGAAGCTTTCTTT. It codes for CASSAVVGTEAFF.

This clonotype came up many times. The genes are TRBV4-1 and TRBJ2-1; TRBD2 matches at 15 bases. The V segment lost 1 base and the J segment 6 bases; nucleotides outside the gene matches: 7. There are 18 residues in the CDR3. CDR1 MGHRA and CDR2 YSYEKL come from the germline V gene. CDR3 coding DNA: TGCGCCAGCAGCCAAGTAGATTTGGGACTAGCGGGGGGCAATGAGCAGTTCTTC. Encoded protein: CASSQVDLGLAGGNEQFF.

This clonotype occurred many times. The V call is TRBV12-3 or TRBV12-4, the J call TRBJ1-1; weak D call: TRBD1 (5 bases). The CDR3 runs to 13 residues. Trimming took 5 bases from V and 4 from J, leaving 11 bases between them. The CDR3 loop reads CASSPLGATEAFF. CDR3 in DNA: TGTGCCAGCAGTCCCCTCGGGGCCACTGAAGCTTTCTTT.